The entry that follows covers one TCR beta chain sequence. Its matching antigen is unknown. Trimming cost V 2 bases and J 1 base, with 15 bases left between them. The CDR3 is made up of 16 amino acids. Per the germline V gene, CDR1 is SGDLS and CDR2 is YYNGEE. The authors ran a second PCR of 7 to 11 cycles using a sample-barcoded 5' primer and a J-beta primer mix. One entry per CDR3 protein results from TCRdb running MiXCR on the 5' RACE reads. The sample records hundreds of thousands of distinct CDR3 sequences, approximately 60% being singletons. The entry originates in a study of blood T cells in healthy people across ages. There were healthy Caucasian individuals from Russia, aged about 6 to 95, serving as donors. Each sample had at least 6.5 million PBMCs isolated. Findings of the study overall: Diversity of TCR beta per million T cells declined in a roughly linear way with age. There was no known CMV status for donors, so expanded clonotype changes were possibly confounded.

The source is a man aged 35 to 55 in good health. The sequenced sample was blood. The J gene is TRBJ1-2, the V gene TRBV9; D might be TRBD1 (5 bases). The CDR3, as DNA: TGTGCCAGCAGCGTCTATGACCTGGGGGATAACTATGGCTACACCTTC. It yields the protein CASSVYDLGDNYGYTF.